These 6 T cell receptor beta chains were sequenced from one sample in a study of early T cells in non-severe SARS-CoV-2 infection. TCRdb reanalysed the 5' RACE reads using MiXCR and keeps one entry per CDR3 protein. The sample gives some 42,000 distinct CDR3 sequences, roughly 6% of which show up once; around 7.7% is in the top ten. The sequencing here drew on whole blood, taken at baseline. Receptors originate from an adult who was a healthcare worker with PCR-confirmed SARS-CoV-2 infection or an uninfected control (not recorded which).

The chain couples TRBV6-2 or TRBV6-3 to TRBJ1-5; TRBD1 might be the D (5 bases). The germline CDR1 and CDR2 sequences are MNHEY and SVGEGT. CDR3 length: 14 residues. V lost 2 bases to trimming and J lost 4 bases, with 9 bases between them. The CDR3 DNA follows: TGTGCCAGCAGTTACCTCTCAGGGAATCAGCCCCAGCATTTT. It yields the protein CASSYLSGNQPQHF.

The rearrangement joins TRBV5-1 to TRBJ2-5; TRBD1 agrees at 7 bases. From germline, CDR1 is SGHRS and CDR2 YFSETQ. CDR3 size: 17 residues. V shed 5 bases and J 2 bases; nucleotides not matched to a gene: 15. For the CDR3, the DNA is TGCGCCAGCAGAGGGATGACAGGGATGGGTACTCAAGAGACCCAGTACTTC. This translates into CASRGMTGMGTQETQYF.

Many counts were recorded for this clonotype. The CDR3, as DNA: TGTGCCAGCAGTTACTCGGACAGGGCGAATGGGGAGCAGTACTTC. Its protein product is CASSYSDRANGEQYF. The rearrangement uses TRBV6-5 and TRBJ2-7; 8 nucleotides align to TRBD1. This CDR3 is built from 15 residues. From germline, CDR1 is MNHEY and CDR2 SVGAGI. J lost 7 bases, V lost 0 bases, and 8 bases had no gene match.

As to this clonotype: A read error may be the cause here, since a much bigger clone is one base away. The CDR3 nucleotides read TGTGCCAGCTCACCACCGCGGCAGGGAAGAACAGATACGCAGTATTTT. Residues: CASSPPRQGRTDTQYF. The chain uses TRBV18 and TRBJ2-3; D is perhaps TRBD1 (5 bases). CDR3 size: 16 residues. The V and J ends lost 0 bases and 3 bases respectively, with 13 bases between them. Germline loops: CDR1 KGHSH, CDR2 LQKENI. The full variable domain, its missing parts supplied by reference TRBV18 and TRBJ2-3, is NAGVMQNPRHLVRRRGQEARLRCSPMKGHSHVYWYRQLPEEGLKFMVYLQKENIIDESGMPKERFSAEFPKEGPSILRIQQVVRGDSAAYFCASSPPRQGRTDTQYFGPGTRLTVL.

This clonotype occurred a few times. V is TRBV4-1 and J is TRBJ1-2; TRBD1 aligns across 7 bases. Germline trimming cut 0 bases from V and 3 bases from J; bases unmatched to any gene: 4. Germline V gene data show CDR1 as MGHRA and CDR2 as YSYEKL. The CDR3 is 15 residues long. CDR3 in amino acids: CASSQEGQSYYGYTF. In DNA form, the CDR3 reads TGCGCCAGCAGCCAAGAGGGACAGAGCTACTATGGCTACACCTTC.

The rearrangement joins TRBV20-1 to TRBJ2-2, with 7 bases aligning to TRBD1. The germline gives CDR1 DFQATT, CDR2 SNEGSKA (reference sequence). The CDR3 length is 16 residues. The V and J ends lost 1 base and 3 bases, in that order; junction bases with no gene match: 8. CDR3: CSARAGGSSYTGELFF. Written as DNA, the CDR3 is TGCAGTGCTAGAGCAGGGGGATCGTCCTACACCGGGGAGCTGTTTTTT.